This T cell receptor beta chain is from a study of radiotherapy plus CTLA-4 blockade in lung cancer. With V trimmed by 7 bases and J by 7 bases, 11 bases remained unmatched. CDR3 length: 15 amino acids. CDR1 is SGHTA, CDR2 FQGNSA, per germline. Study-wide results and caveats: Strongest reported response predictors: early blood clone changes and post-radiation interferon-beta. Clones derived from tumor TCRs expanded in blood after radiotherapy plus ipilimumab.

Comment on this clone: What it binds is unknown.

Repertoires were generated with immunoSEQ multiplex PCR, while TCRdb's copy carries only in-frame clones and drops some. The data hold 85,000 to 95,000 clones, with about four fifths observed a single time. The sequence came from a human donor with non-small cell lung cancer that progressed on radiotherapy plus ipilimumab. Source: peripheral blood, taken from a patient treated with radiotherapy plus ipilimumab. V and J are TRBV7-2 and TRBJ1-5; 9 bases match TRBD1. Here the CDR3 DNA reads TGTGCCAGCACCCTTGGGACAGGGATCGACCAGCCCCAGCATTTT. Its translation: CASTLGTGIDQPQHF.